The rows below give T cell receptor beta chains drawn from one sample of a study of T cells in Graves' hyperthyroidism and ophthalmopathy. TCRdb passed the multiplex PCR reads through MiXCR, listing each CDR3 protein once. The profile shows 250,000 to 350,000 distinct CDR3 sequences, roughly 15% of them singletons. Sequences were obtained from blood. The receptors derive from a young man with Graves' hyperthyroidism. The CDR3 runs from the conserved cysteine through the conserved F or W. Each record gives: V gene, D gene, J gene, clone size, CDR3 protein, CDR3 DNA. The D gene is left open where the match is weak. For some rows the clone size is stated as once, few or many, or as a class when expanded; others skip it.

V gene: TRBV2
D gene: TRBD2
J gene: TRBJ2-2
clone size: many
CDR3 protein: CASRPSGSVTGELFF
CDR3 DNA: TGTGCCAGCAGACCTAGCGGGAGCGTAACCGGGGAGCTGTTTTTT

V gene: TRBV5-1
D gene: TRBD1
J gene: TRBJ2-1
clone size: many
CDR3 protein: CASSFSGTGDYNEQFF
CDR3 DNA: TGCGCCAGCAGCTTCTCCGGGACAGGGGACTACAATGAGCAGTTCTTC

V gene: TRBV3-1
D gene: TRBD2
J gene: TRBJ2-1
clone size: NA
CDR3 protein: CASRQGLAGYNEQFF
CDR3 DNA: TGTGCCAGCAGGCAAGGACTAGCTGGCTACAATGAGCAGTTCTTC

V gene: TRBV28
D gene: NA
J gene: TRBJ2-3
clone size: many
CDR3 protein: CASSSVRQAHHRDTQYF
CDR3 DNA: TGTGCCAGCAGCTCCGTACGACAGGCCCACCACAGGGATACGCAGTATTTT

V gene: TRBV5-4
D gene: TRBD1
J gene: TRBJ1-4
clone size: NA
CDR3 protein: CASSSRRQGDEKLFF
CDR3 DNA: TGTGCCAGCAGCTCCCGTCGACAGGGAGATGAAAAACTGTTTTTT

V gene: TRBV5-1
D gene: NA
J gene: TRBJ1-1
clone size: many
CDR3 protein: CASSLGIDTEAFF
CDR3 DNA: TGCGCCAGCAGCTTAGGTATTGACACTGAAGCTTTCTTT

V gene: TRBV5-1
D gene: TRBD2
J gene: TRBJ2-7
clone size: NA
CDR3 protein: CASSLVSTSGYEQYF
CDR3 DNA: TGCGCCAGCAGCTTGGTTTCAACTAGCGGCTACGAGCAGTACTTC

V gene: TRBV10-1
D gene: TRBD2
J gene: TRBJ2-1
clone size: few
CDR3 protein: CASSNWRELGNEQFF
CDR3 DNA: TGCGCCAGCAGTAACTGGCGGGAGTTGGGTAATGAGCAGTTCTTC

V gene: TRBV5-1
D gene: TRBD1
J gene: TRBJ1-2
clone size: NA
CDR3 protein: CASSFTRDSRSTF
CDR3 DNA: TGCGCCAGCAGCTTCACAAGGGACAGTCGAAGCACCTTC

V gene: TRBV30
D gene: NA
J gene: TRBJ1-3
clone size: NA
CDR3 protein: CAWSLGSGNTIYF
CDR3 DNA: TGTGCCTGGAGTCTGGGATCGGGAAACACCATATATTTT

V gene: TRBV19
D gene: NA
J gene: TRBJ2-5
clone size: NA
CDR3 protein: CASSIRAGQETQYF
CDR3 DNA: TGTGCCAGTAGTATCCGTGCGGGACAAGAGACCCAGTACTTC

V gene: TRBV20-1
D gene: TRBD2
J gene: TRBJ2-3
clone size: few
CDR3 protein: CSARGELKLAGGPGGTDTQYF
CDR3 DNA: TGCAGTGCTAGAGGCGAGTTGAAGCTAGCGGGAGGGCCCGGTGGGACAGATACGCAGTATTTT

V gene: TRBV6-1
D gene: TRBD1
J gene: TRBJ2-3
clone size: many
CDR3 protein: CASSSGTVVTDTQYF
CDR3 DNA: TGTGCCAGCAGTTCCGGGACAGTAGTCACAGATACGCAGTATTTT

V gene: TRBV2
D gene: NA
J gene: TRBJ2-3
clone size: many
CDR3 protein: CASSELLGPHPDTQYF
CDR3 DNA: TGTGCCAGCAGTGAACTTTTGGGGCCTCATCCAGATACGCAGTATTTT

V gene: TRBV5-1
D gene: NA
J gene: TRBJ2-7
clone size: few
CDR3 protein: CASSPLRWDTNPGEQYF
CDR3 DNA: TGCGCCAGCAGCCCTCTCCGTTGGGACACCAACCCGGGAGAGCAGTACTTC

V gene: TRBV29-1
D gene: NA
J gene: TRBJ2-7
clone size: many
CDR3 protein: CSVEGTDSYEQYF
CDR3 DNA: TGCAGCGTTGAAGGGACAGACTCCTACGAGCAGTACTTC

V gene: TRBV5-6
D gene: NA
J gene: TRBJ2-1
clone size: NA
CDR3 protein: CASSSGTGPPDEQFF
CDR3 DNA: TGTGCCAGCAGCTCCGGTACAGGGCCCCCAGATGAGCAGTTCTTC

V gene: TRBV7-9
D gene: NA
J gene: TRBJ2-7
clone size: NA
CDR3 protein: CASSYRLGEQYF
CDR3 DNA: TGTGCCAGCAGCTACCGACTGGGCGAGCAGTACTTC

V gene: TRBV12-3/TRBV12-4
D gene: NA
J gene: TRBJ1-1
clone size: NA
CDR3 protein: CASSLDQTGQADEAFF
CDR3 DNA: TGTGCCAGCAGTTTGGACCAGACCGGGCAGGCCGATGAAGCTTTCTTT

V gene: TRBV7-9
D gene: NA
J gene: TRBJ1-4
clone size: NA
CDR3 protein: CASSQGAHNEKLFF
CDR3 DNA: TGTGCCAGCAGCCAAGGAGCTCATAATGAAAAACTGTTTTTT

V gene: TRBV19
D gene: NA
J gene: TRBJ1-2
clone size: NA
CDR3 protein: CASSEGGGLNYGYTF
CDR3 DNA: TGTGCCAGTAGTGAAGGCGGTGGGTTAAACTATGGCTACACCTTC

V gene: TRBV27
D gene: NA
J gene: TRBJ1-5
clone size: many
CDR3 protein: CASSLRGDLSNQPQHF
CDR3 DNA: TGTGCCAGCAGTTTGAGAGGGGACCTTAGCAATCAGCCCCAGCATTTT

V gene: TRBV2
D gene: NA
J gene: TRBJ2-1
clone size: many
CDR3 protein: CAKNRQADYNEQFF
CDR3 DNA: TGTGCCAAAAATCGACAGGCCGACTACAATGAGCAGTTCTTC

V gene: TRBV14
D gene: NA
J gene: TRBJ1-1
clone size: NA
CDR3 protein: CASSQDMDWMNTEAFF
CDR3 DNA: TGTGCCAGCAGCCAAGATATGGACTGGATGAACACTGAAGCTTTCTTT

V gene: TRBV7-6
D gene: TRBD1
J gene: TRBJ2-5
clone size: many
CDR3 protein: CASSSGARGRKETQYF
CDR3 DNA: TGTGCCAGCAGCTCGGGTGCCAGGGGGCGTAAAGAGACCCAGTACTTC

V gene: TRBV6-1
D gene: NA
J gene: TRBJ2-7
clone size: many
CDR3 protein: CASTKAQGGIYEQYF
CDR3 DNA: TGTGCCAGCACGAAGGCCCAAGGTGGGATCTACGAGCAGTACTTC

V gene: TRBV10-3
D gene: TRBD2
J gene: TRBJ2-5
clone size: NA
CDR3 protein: CAISAPEGLAGGMETQYF
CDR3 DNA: TGTGCCATCAGCGCTCCTGAGGGACTAGCGGGAGGGATGGAGACCCAGTACTTC

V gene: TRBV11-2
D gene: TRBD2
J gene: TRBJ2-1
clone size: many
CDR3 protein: CASSQGLAGRDEQFF
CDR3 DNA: TGTGCCAGCAGCCAGGGACTAGCGGGACGGGATGAGCAGTTCTTC

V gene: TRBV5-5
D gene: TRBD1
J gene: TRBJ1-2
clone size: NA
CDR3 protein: CASSPTLATGSYGYTF
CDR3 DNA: TGTGCCAGCAGCCCCACACTGGCGACAGGGAGCTATGGCTACACCTTC

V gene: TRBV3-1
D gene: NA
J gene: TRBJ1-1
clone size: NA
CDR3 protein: CASTNTATEMNTEAFF
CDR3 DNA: TGTGCCAGCACCAATACGGCGACAGAGATGAACACTGAAGCTTTCTTT

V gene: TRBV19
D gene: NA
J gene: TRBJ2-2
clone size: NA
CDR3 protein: CATYGDTGELFF
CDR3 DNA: TGTGCCACGTACGGGGACACCGGGGAGCTGTTTTTT

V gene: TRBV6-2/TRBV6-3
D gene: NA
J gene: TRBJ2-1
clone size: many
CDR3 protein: CASSYGDIYNEQFF
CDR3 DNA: TGTGCCAGCAGTTACGGGGACATCTACAATGAGCAGTTCTTC

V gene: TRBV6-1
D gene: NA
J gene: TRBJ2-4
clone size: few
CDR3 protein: CASSRSPLFSKNIQYF
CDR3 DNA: TGTGCCAGCAGTAGAAGTCCTCTCTTTTCCAAAAACATTCAGTACTTC

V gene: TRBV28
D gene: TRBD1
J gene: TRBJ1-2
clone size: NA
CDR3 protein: CASSPPGQEVYGYTF
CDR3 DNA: TGTGCCAGCAGCCCACCGGGACAGGAAGTCTATGGCTACACCTTC

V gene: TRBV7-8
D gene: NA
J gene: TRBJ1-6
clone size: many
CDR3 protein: CASSLAQGESPLHF
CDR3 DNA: TGTGCCAGCAGCTTAGCACAGGGCGAGTCACCCCTCCACTTT

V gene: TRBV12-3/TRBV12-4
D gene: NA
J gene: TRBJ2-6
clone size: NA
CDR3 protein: CASSFGRVSSGANVLTF
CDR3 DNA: TGTGCCAGCAGTTTTGGCAGGGTGAGCTCTGGGGCCAACGTCCTGACTTTC

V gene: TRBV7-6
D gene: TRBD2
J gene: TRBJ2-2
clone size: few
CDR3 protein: CASSFILAGATGELFF
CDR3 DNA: TGTGCCAGCAGCTTCATACTAGCGGGAGCCACCGGGGAGCTGTTTTTT